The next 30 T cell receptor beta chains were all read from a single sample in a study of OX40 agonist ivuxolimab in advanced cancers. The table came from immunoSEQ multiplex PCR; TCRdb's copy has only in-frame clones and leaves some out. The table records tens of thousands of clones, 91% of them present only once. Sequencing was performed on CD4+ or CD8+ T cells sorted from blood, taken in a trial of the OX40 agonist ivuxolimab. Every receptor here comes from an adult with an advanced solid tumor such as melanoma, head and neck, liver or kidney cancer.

CDR3 protein: CASSLFGTNEKLFF. CDR3 nucleotide sequence: TGTGCCAGCAGCTTGTTTGGGACTAATGAAAAACTGTTTTTT. The chain has TRBV5-6 and TRBJ1-4; D not resolved. The germline CDR1 and CDR2 sequences are SGHDT and YYEEEE. The CDR3 consists of 14 residues. Trimming took off 1 base at V and 2 bases at J, with 6 bases between the two ends.

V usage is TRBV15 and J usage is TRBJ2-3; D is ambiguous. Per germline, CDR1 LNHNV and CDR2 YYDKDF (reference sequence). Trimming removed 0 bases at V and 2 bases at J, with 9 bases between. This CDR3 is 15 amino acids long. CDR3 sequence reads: CATSRDRWDTDTQYF. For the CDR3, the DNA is TGTGCCACCAGCAGAGATCGGTGGGACACAGATACGCAGTATTTT.

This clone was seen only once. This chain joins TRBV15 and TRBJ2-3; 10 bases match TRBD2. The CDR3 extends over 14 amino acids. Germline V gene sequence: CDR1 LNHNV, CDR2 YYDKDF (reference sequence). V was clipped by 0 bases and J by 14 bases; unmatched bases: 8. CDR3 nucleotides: TGTGCCACCAGCAGAGAAACCCAAGCGGGAGGGCTGTATTTT. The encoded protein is CATSRETQAGGLYF.

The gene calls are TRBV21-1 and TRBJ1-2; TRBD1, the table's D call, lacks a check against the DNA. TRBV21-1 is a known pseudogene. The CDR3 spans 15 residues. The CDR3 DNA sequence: TGTGCCAGCAGCACCTTACAGGGGGGCCTAGATGGCTACACCTTC. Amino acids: CASSTLQGGLDGYTF.

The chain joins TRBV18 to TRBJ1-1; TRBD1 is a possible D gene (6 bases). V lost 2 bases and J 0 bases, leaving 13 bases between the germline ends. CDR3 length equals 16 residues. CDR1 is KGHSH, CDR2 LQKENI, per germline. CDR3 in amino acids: CASSPGRGDLNTEAFF. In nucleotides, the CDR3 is TGTGCCAGCTCACCAGGTAGGGGGGACCTGAACACTGAAGCTTTCTTT.

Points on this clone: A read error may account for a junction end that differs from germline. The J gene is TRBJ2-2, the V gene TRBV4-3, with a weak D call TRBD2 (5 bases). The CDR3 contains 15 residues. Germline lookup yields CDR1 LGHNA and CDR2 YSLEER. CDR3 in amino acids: CASSQDRGNTGELLF. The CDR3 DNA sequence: TGCGCCAGCAGCCAAGATCGAGGGAACACCGGGGAGCTGCTTTTT.

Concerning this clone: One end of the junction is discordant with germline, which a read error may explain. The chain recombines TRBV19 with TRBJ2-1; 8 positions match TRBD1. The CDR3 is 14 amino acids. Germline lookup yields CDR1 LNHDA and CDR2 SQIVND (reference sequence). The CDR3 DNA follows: TGTGCCAGTAGTAAGGGGGACAGGTACAGTGAGCAGTTCTTC. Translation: CASSKGDRYSEQFF.

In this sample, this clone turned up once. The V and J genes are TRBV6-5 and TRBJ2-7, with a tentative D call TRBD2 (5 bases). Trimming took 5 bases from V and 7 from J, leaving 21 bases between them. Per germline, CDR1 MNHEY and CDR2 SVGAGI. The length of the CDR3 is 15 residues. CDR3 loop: CASSGERSTSDEQYF. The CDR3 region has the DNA TGTGCCAGCAGTGGTGAGCGGTCAACCTCAGATGAGCAGTACTTC.

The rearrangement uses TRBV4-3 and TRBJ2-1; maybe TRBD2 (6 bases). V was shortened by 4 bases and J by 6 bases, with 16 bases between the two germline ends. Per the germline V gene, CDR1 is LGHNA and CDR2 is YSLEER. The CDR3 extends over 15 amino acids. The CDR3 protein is CASSLTREKANEQFF. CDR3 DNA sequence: TGCGCCAGCAGCCTTACACGGGAGAAGGCCAATGAGCAGTTCTTC.

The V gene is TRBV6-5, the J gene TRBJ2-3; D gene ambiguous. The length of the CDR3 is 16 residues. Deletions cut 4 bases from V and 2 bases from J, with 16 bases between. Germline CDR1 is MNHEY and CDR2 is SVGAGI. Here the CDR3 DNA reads TGTGCCAGCAGTTTCGGGTTAGAAGACTCCACAGATACGCAGTATTTT. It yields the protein CASSFGLEDSTDTQYF.

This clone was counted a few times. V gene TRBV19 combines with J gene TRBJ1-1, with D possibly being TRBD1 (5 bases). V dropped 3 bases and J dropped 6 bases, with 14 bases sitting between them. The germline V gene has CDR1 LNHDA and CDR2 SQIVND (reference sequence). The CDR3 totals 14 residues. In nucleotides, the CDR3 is TGTGCCAGTAGTATCCGAGGAGGGGCCGCTGAAGCTTTCTTT. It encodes CASSIRGGAAEAFF.

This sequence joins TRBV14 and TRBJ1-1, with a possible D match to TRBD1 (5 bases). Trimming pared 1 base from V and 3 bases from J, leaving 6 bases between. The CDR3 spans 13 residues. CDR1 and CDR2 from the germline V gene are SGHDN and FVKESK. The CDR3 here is CASSQVGDTEAFF. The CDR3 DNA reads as TGTGCCAGCAGCCAAGTAGGGGACACTGAAGCTTTCTTT.

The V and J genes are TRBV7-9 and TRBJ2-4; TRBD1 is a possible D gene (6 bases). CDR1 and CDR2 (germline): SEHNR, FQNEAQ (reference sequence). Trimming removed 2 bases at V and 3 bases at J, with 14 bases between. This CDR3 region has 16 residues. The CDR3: CASSLTNRVDKNIQYF. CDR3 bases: TGTGCCAGCAGCTTAACGAACAGGGTGGACAAAAACATTCAGTACTTC.

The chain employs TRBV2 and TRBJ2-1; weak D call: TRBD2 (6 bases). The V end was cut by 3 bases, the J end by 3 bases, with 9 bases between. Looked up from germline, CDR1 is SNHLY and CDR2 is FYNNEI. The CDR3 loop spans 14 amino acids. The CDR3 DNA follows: TGTGCCAGCAGTGACGGTAGCGGCTACAATGAGCAGTTCTTC. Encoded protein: CASSDGSGYNEQFF.

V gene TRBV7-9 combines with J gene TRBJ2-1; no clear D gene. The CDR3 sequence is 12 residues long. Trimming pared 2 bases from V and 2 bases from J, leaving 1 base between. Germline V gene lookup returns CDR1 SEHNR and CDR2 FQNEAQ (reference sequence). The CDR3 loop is CASSLPYNEQFF. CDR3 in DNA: TGTGCCAGCAGCTTACCCTACAATGAGCAGTTCTTC. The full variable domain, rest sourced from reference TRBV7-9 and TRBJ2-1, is DTGVSQNPRHKITKRGQNVTFRCDPISEHNRLYWYRQTLGQGPEFLTYFQNEAQLEKSRLLSDRFSAERPKGSFSTLEIQRTEQGDSAMYLCASSLPYNEQFFGPGTRLTVL.

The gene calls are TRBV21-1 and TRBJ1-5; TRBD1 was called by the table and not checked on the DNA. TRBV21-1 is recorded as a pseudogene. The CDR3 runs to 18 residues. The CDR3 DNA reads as TGTGCCAGCAGTCACGCGTCGGGACAGGGGTCCACTTCGACGCCCCAGCATTTT. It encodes CASSHASGQGSTSTPQHF.

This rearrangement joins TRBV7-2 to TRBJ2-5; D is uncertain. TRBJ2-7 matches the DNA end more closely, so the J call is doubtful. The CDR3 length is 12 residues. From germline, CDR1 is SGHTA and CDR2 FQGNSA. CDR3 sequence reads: CASSSWVPEQYF. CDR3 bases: TGTGCCAGCAGCTCCTGGGTACCCGAGCAGTACTTC.

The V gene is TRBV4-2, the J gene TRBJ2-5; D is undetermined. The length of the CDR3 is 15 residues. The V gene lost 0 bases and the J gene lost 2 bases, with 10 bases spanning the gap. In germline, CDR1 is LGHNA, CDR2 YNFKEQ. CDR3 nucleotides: TGTGCCAGCAGCCAAGACAAAAGGCTACAAGAGACCCAGTACTTC. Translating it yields CASSQDKRLQETQYF.

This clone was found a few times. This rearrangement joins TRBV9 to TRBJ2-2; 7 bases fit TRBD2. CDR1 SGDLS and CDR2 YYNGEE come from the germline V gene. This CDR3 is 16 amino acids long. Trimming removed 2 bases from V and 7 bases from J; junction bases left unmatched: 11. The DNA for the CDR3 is TGTGCCAGCAGCGTGGGACGGGAGGAAGACGGCGGGGAGCTGTTTTTT. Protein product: CASSVGREEDGGELFF.

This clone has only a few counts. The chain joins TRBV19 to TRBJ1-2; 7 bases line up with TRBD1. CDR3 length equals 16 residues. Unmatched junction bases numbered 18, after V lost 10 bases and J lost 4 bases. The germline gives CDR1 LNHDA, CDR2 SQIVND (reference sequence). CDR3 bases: TGTGCCACCTCAGGTGGGGGGACAGCGGGAGGCTATGGCTACACCTTC. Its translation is CATSGGGTAGGYGYTF.

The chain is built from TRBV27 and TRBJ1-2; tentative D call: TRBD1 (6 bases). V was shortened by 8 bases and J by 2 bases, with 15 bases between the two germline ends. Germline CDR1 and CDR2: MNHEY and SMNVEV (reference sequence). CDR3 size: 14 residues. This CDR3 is CASSRRGANYGYTF. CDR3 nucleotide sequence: TGTGCCAGCTCCAGGAGGGGGGCAAACTATGGCTACACCTTC.

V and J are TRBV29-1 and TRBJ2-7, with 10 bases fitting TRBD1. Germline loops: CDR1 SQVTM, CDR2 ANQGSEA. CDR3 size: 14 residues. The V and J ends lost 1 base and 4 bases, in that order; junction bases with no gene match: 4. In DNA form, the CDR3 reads TGCAGCGTTGAAGGGGACAGGGGAAGATACGAGCAGTACTTC. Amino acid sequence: CSVEGDRGRYEQYF.

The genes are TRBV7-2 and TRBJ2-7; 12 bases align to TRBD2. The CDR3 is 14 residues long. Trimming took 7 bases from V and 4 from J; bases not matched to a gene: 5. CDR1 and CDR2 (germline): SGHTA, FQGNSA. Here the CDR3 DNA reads TGTGCCAGCACTAGCGGGAGGGCCGGGTACGAGCAGTACTTC. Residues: CASTSGRAGYEQYF.

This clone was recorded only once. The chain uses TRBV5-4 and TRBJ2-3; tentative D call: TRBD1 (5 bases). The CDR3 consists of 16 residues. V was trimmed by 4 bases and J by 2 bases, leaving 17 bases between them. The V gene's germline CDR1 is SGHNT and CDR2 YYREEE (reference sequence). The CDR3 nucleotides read TGTGCCAGCAGCCCCAGGGCCCCCCTACCCACAGATACGCAGTATTTT. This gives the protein CASSPRAPLPTDTQYF.

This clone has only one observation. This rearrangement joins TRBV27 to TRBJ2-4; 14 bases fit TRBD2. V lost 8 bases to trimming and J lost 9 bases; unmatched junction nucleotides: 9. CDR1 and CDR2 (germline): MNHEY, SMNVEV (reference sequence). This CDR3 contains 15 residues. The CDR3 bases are TGTGCCAGCGTCGGGACTAGCGGGAGTAAAGGCATTCAGTACTTC. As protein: CASVGTSGSKGIQYF.

CDR3 nucleotides: TGTGCCAGCAGTTTTCTACAGGGGGTCGGGGAGCTGTTTTTT. Its protein product is CASSFLQGVGELFF. The chain combines TRBV27 with TRBJ2-2, with 8 bases fitting TRBD1. The CDR3 runs to 14 residues. V lost 3 bases, J lost 7 bases, and 4 bases stayed unmatched. Per germline, CDR1 MNHEY and CDR2 SMNVEV (reference sequence).

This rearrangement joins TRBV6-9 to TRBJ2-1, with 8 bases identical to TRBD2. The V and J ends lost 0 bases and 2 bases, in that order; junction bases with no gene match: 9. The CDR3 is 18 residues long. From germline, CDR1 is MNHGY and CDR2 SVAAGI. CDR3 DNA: TGTGCCAGCAGTTATTCAGTTCGCGGGAGGTTTACCTACAATGAGCAGTTCTTC. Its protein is CASSYSVRGRFTYNEQFF.

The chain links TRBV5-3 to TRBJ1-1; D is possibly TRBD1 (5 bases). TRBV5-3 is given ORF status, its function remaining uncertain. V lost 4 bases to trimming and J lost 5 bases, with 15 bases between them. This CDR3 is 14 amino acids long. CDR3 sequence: CARSPWDPWTEAFF. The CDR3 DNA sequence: TGTGCCAGAAGCCCTTGGGACCCCTGGACTGAAGCTTTCTTT.

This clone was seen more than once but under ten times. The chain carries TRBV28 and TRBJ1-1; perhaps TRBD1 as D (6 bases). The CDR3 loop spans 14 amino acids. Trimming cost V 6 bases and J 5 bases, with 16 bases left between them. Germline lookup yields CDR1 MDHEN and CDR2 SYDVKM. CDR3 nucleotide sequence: TGTGCCAGCAGGTTAATGGGGGCCAAGACTGAAGCTTTCTTT. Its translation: CASRLMGAKTEAFF.

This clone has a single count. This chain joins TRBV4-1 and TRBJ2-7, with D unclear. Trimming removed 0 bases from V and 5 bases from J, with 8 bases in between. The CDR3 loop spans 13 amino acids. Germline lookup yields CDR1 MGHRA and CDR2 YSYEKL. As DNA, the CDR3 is TGCGCCAGCAGCCAAGATGCCAGGAACGAGCAGTACTTC. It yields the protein CASSQDARNEQYF.